This TCR beta chain was captured in a study of somatic mutations in cytotoxic T cells in rheumatoid arthritis. In regard to this clone: The antigen is undetermined.

The CDR3 runs 13 residues. Germline-derived CDR1 and CDR2 are SGHNT and YENEEA. Trimming removed 1 base from V and 2 bases from J, with 5 bases in between. Study-level results: For about an eighth of the 65 patients, a single CD8+ clone accounted for more than 20% of CD8+ cells. Statistically, CD8+ T-cell clonality was not significantly distinct between individuals with rheumatoid arthritis and age-matched healthy controls.

In the original workflow: Only a few patient CD8+ clones above 1% matched published virus-specific TCRB sequences. Sequencing used immunoSEQ multiplex PCR; TCRdb keeps in-frame clones, though not all of them. From that table come the V and J calls and clone size; the DNA was used to work out D and trimming. The sample has roughly 18,000 clones, about four fifths seen once. What was sequenced was CD8+ T cells sorted from blood. This chain uses TRBV11-3 with TRBJ1-1; D ambiguous. The TCR originated in an adult with rheumatoid arthritis. The CDR3 DNA sequence: TGTGCCAGCAGCTTAGCGACAAACACTGAAGCTTTCTTT. It codes for CASSLATNTEAFF. The full variable domain, rest sourced from reference TRBV11-3 and TRBJ1-1, is EAGVVQSPRYKIIEKKQPVAFWCNPISGHNTLYWYLQNLGQGPELLIRYENEEAVDDSQLPKDRFSAERLKGVDSTLKIQPAELGDSAVYLCASSLATNTEAFFGQGTRLTVV.